These T cell receptor beta chains were read from a single sample in a study of early T cells in non-severe SARS-CoV-2 infection. From the 5' RACE reads, TCRdb called clonotypes with MiXCR, one entry per CDR3 protein. The profile covers about 42,000 distinct CDR3 sequences, with 6% to 7.5% appearing a single time and more than 4.5% taken by the ten largest. Sequenced sample: whole blood. The receptors here all came from an adult who was a healthcare worker with PCR-confirmed SARS-CoV-2 infection or an uninfected control (not recorded which). The CDR3 runs from the conserved cysteine through the conserved F or W. The order of the fields is clone size, V gene, D gene, J gene, CDR3 protein, CDR3 DNA. The D gene is left open where the match is weak. Expanded clones are given a class, and other clones once, few, many or no size at all.

clone size: few; V gene: TRBV5-1; D gene: -; J gene: TRBJ2-7; CDR3 protein: CASSLESPYEQYF; CDR3 DNA: TGCGCCAGCAGCTTGGAGAGCCCCTACGAGCAGTACTTC
clone size: -; V gene: TRBV7-9; D gene: TRBD2; J gene: TRBJ2-7; CDR3 protein: CASSSSGGEAYEQYF; CDR3 DNA: TGTGCCAGCAGCTCCAGCGGGGGAGAAGCCTACGAGCAGTACTTC
clone size: many; V gene: TRBV18; D gene: -; J gene: TRBJ2-7; CDR3 protein: CASSPDGRYYEQYF; CDR3 DNA: TGTGCCAGCTCACCCGACGGCCGGTACTACGAGCAGTACTTC
clone size: few; V gene: TRBV9; D gene: -; J gene: TRBJ2-1; CDR3 protein: CASSVAGSYYNEQFF; CDR3 DNA: TGTGCCAGCAGCGTAGCGGGGAGCTACTACAATGAGCAGTTCTTC
clone size: many; V gene: TRBV11-2; D gene: TRBD1; J gene: TRBJ1-4; CDR3 protein: CASGMIGTALDEKLFF; CDR3 DNA: TGTGCCAGCGGGATGATAGGGACAGCGTTAGATGAAAAACTGTTTTTT
clone size: many; V gene: TRBV5-4; D gene: -; J gene: TRBJ2-7; CDR3 protein: CASSLPGQGYEQYF; CDR3 DNA: TGTGCCAGCAGCCTGCCAGGGCAAGGCTACGAGCAGTACTTC
clone size: many; V gene: TRBV6-5; D gene: TRBD1; J gene: TRBJ2-7; CDR3 protein: CASSYRGLSYEQYF; CDR3 DNA: TGTGCCAGCAGTTACAGGGGGCTATCCTACGAGCAGTACTTC
clone size: -; V gene: TRBV29-1; D gene: -; J gene: TRBJ2-4; CDR3 protein: CSAELEKNIQYF; CDR3 DNA: TGCAGCGCCGAACTTGAAAAAAACATTCAGTACTTC
clone size: few; V gene: TRBV5-1; D gene: -; J gene: TRBJ2-6; CDR3 protein: CASSLMTGSGANVLTF; CDR3 DNA: TGCGCCAGCAGCTTGATGACGGGCTCTGGGGCCAACGTCCTGACTTTC
clone size: many; V gene: TRBV10-1; D gene: TRBD1; J gene: TRBJ1-1; CDR3 protein: CASSGNRGTEAFF; CDR3 DNA: TGCGCCAGCAGTGGGAACAGGGGGACTGAAGCTTTCTTT
clone size: many; V gene: TRBV7-6; D gene: -; J gene: TRBJ2-7; CDR3 protein: CASSWESSYEQYF; CDR3 DNA: TGTGCCAGCAGCTGGGAGTCGTCCTACGAGCAGTACTTC
clone size: few; V gene: TRBV10-3; D gene: TRBD2; J gene: TRBJ2-3; CDR3 protein: CAMLAGLTDTQYF; CDR3 DNA: TGTGCCATGCTAGCGGGGCTCACAGATACGCAGTATTTT
clone size: few; V gene: TRBV5-4; D gene: -; J gene: TRBJ1-4; CDR3 protein: CASSTFEHHEKLFF; CDR3 DNA: TGTGCCAGCAGCACGTTTGAGCACCATGAAAAACTGTTTTTT
clone size: many; V gene: TRBV7-2; D gene: -; J gene: TRBJ2-1; CDR3 protein: CASSLGTSTYNEQFF; CDR3 DNA: TGTGCCAGCAGCTTAGGAACTAGCACCTACAATGAGCAGTTCTTC
clone size: many; V gene: TRBV7-2; D gene: TRBD2; J gene: TRBJ2-3; CDR3 protein: CASSYRGADTQYF; CDR3 DNA: TGTGCCAGCAGCTATCGGGGGGCAGATACGCAGTATTTT
clone size: medium-sized; V gene: TRBV13; D gene: TRBD1; J gene: TRBJ1-2; CDR3 protein: CASSLATDRGWEAYGYTF; CDR3 DNA: TGTGCCAGCAGCTTAGCGACGGACAGGGGTTGGGAAGCCTATGGCTACACCTTC
clone size: few; V gene: TRBV5-6; D gene: -; J gene: TRBJ1-2; CDR3 protein: CASSSGTFPYGYTF; CDR3 DNA: TGTGCCAGCAGCTCGGGGACATTCCCCTATGGCTACACCTTC
clone size: many; V gene: TRBV11-2; D gene: TRBD1; J gene: TRBJ2-3; CDR3 protein: CASTRTGGPTDTQYF; CDR3 DNA: TGTGCCAGCACCCGGACAGGGGGACCCACAGATACGCAGTATTTT
clone size: many; V gene: TRBV6-2/TRBV6-3; D gene: -; J gene: TRBJ2-7; CDR3 protein: CATTVTGYEQYF; CDR3 DNA: TGTGCCACTACCGTCACGGGCTACGAGCAGTACTTC
clone size: few; V gene: TRBV6-5; D gene: -; J gene: TRBJ2-1; CDR3 protein: CASSYSWENNEQFF; CDR3 DNA: TGTGCCAGCAGTTACTCATGGGAGAACAATGAGCAGTTCTTC
clone size: many; V gene: TRBV20-1; D gene: TRBD2; J gene: TRBJ2-3; CDR3 protein: CSANPGLAGGPTDTQYF; CDR3 DNA: TGCAGTGCTAACCCGGGACTAGCGGGGGGGCCGACAGATACGCAGTATTTT
clone size: many; V gene: TRBV7-8; D gene: TRBD2; J gene: TRBJ2-5; CDR3 protein: CASSSQRGGRETQYF; CDR3 DNA: TGTGCCAGCAGCTCCCAGCGGGGGGGCCGGGAGACCCAGTACTTC
clone size: -; V gene: TRBV20-1; D gene: TRBD1; J gene: TRBJ2-7; CDR3 protein: CSAADGQGNYEQYF; CDR3 DNA: TGCAGTGCCGCGGACGGACAGGGGAACTACGAGCAGTACTTC
clone size: -; V gene: TRBV5-1; D gene: -; J gene: TRBJ2-5; CDR3 protein: CASSLDNIETQYF; CDR3 DNA: TGCGCCAGCAGCTTGGATAACATAGAGACCCAGTACTTC
clone size: -; V gene: TRBV11-3; D gene: TRBD1; J gene: TRBJ2-7; CDR3 protein: CASSGGQDVAYEQYF; CDR3 DNA: TGTGCCAGCAGCGGTGGACAGGACGTCGCCTACGAGCAGTACTTC
clone size: few; V gene: TRBV15; D gene: -; J gene: TRBJ2-7; CDR3 protein: CATSRGPGGEQYF; CDR3 DNA: TGTGCCACCAGCAGAGGACCGGGCGGCGAGCAGTACTTC